Following are 6 T cell receptor beta chains from one sample sequenced in a study of patients and donors after allogeneic stem cell transplantation. TCRdb ran MiXCR on the RT-PCR reads and lists one entry per CDR3 protein. The table has 70,000 or so distinct CDR3 sequences, approximately 25% seen once; the top ten hold around 27%. Specimen: blood, either unsorted or a sorted T cell fraction (not recorded which). These receptors all come from a human donor who was either an allogeneic HSCT recipient or a stem cell or donor lymphocyte infusion donor (not recorded which). It is not recorded whose cells these are; they may come from a transplant donor.

The chain carries TRBV18 and TRBJ2-7, with 7 bases matching TRBD1. Trimming took 2 bases from V and 6 from J; bases not matched to a gene: 4. CDR1 and CDR2 from the germline V gene are KGHSH and LQKENI. The CDR3 runs 13 residues. The CDR3 bases are TGTGCCAGCTCACCAACGACAGGGAGCGAGCAGTACTTC. It translates to CASSPTTGSEQYF.

This clonotype occurred once. J is TRBJ2-3 and V is TRBV24-1; possibly TRBD1 for D (5 bases). This CDR3 has 12 residues. Germline assignment: CDR1 KGHDR and CDR2 SFDVKD. Trimming removed 5 bases at V and 3 bases at J, with 5 bases between. The CDR3 region is CATSGQTDTQYF. The CDR3 nucleotides read TGTGCCACCAGTGGACAGACAGATACGCAGTATTTT.

The sample holds many counts of this clonotype. The chain employs TRBV20-1 and TRBJ2-5; D remains ambiguous. The germline CDR1 and CDR2 sequences are DFQATT and SNEGSKA (reference sequence). Trimming took 3 bases from V and 2 from J, leaving 4 bases between them. The CDR3 has 11 amino acids. CDR3 in amino acids: CSARVQETQYF. CDR3 bases: TGCAGTGCTAGGGTGCAAGAGACCCAGTACTTC.

This clonotype was counted many times. The chain links TRBV2 to TRBJ2-3; 10 positions match TRBD2. Trimming at V came to 6 bases and at J to 4 bases, leaving 4 bases not matched to a gene. The CDR3 runs to 14 residues. Germline V lookup: CDR1 SNHLY, CDR2 FYNNEI. CDR3 DNA: TGTGCCAGCAGGGCCGGGACTAGCGCAGATACGCAGTATTTT. This sequence encodes CASRAGTSADTQYF.

This chain connects TRBV4-1 to TRBJ1-1, with a weak D call TRBD1 (5 bases). Germline-derived CDR1 and CDR2 are MGHRA and YSYEKL. The CDR3 consists of 16 residues. The V gene lost 0 bases and the J gene lost 5 bases, with 16 bases spanning the gap. The CDR3 protein is CASSQDRTGGLTEAFF. The DNA of the CDR3 is TGCGCCAGCAGCCAAGATCGAACGGGGGGTCTGACTGAAGCTTTCTTT.

This clonotype was observed at least ten times. The rearrangement links TRBV24-1 to TRBJ1-5; TRBD1 matches at 7 bases. With V trimmed by 4 bases and J by 5 bases, 1 base remained unmatched. Germline-derived CDR1 and CDR2 are KGHDR and SFDVKD. This CDR3 contains 13 residues. The DNA for the CDR3 is TGTGCCACCAGTGAACAGGGGTATCAGCCCCAGCATTTT. This encodes CATSEQGYQPQHF.